The rows below give T cell receptor beta chains drawn from one sample of a study of T cells in Graves' hyperthyroidism and ophthalmopathy. TCRdb re-derived calls from the multiplex PCR reads in MiXCR, one entry per CDR3 protein. The sample includes 250,000 to 350,000 distinct CDR3 sequences, roughly 15% of them seen just once. The sequenced sample consisted of blood. The receptors derive from a man aged 30 to 39 with Graves' hyperthyroidism. Both conserved end residues are trimmed from each CDR3.

j_gene | v_gene | CDR3aa
TRBJ2-3 | TRBV2 | ASTGAVRDTQY
TRBJ2-2 | TRBV12-3/TRBV12-4 | ASRVAGADTGELF
TRBJ2-3 | TRBV9 | ASSALPDTQY
TRBJ1-5 | TRBV3-1 | ASSLGQINQPQH
TRBJ2-7 | TRBV7-9 | ASSLEYEQY
TRBJ2-5 | TRBV10-1 | ASSAEGGPAETQY
TRBJ1-6 | TRBV20-1 | SARDIRVRYNSPLH
TRBJ2-1 | TRBV6-1 | ASSEALPGDSEQF
TRBJ2-3 | TRBV7-2 | ASSPTSGRHTDTQY
TRBJ1-5 | TRBV2 | ASNSGMGFQPQH
TRBJ2-7 | TRBV20-1 | SARDQGAPLEQY
TRBJ1-1 | TRBV7-3 | ASSLIPTADTEAF
TRBJ2-3 | TRBV7-9 | ASSLEAALGDTQY
TRBJ1-6 | TRBV25-1 | ASSDPTTGRSSPLH
TRBJ2-5 | TRBV7-3 | ASSLAAGYQETQY
TRBJ1-1 | TRBV3-1 | ASSQEADNTEAF
TRBJ1-1 | TRBV30 | AWGRKSRTEAF
TRBJ2-1 | TRBV10-3 | AISESSGSGLYNEQF
TRBJ2-1 | TRBV24-1 | ATSDERAPNNEQF
TRBJ1-1 | TRBV3-1 | ASSPTGGETEAF
TRBJ2-7 | TRBV27 | ASSRGSRSLGYEQY
TRBJ2-7 | TRBV27 | ASKRDISSYEQY
TRBJ1-3 | TRBV6-2/TRBV6-3 | ASRSGTGGNTIY
TRBJ2-3 | TRBV25-1 | ASRAGFGSWDTDTQY
TRBJ2-7 | TRBV6-7 | ASSPPGTSAHPTYEQY
TRBJ2-3 | TRBV7-3 | ASSPLGGGGTTDTQY
TRBJ2-5 | TRBV6-2/TRBV6-3 | ASRRLEGLTQETQY
TRBJ2-2 | TRBV28 | ASSRTSGRAFGELF
TRBJ2-5 | TRBV6-6 | ASSYHPPGARGLQETQY
TRBJ2-1 | TRBV7-3 | ASSLRGIPYNEQF
TRBJ2-7 | TRBV5-6 | ASSTTTYEQY
TRBJ2-7 | TRBV14 | ASSQVAGTASEQY
TRBJ2-1 | TRBV20-1 | SARGLAGVTEQF
TRBJ1-1 | TRBV5-4 | ASSLPGVQTSGSEAF
TRBJ2-3 | TRBV5-1 | ASTRSSGMSDTQY
TRBJ2-4 | TRBV2 | ASSETLDSAKNIQY
TRBJ2-6 | TRBV7-6 | ASSPMGDAGANVLT
TRBJ1-1 | TRBV29-1 | VPITGLRVF
TRBJ2-3 | TRBV11-1 | ASSVWPGDTQY
TRBJ2-7 | TRBV2 | AISEALRGTGDSYEQY
TRBJ1-1 | TRBV9 | ASSSLGGASYSEAF
TRBJ2-7 | TRBV19 | ASSIGTGGYEQY
TRBJ2-7 | TRBV7-3 | ASSLDSNYEQY
TRBJ1-2 | TRBV20-1 | SARGHLQGVWGYT
TRBJ1-3 | TRBV20-1 | SAETAGNTIY
TRBJ2-5 | TRBV27 | ASSFLRAAPPSIETQY
TRBJ1-5 | TRBV5-1 | ASSLRGGDQPQH
TRBJ2-7 | TRBV11-2 | ASSPPTFSSYEQY